The 13 T cell receptor beta chains presented below share a single source sample, sequenced in a study of blood T cell repertoires in COVID-19. Assay: immunoSEQ multiplex PCR; the TCRdb copy retains only in-frame clones and omits some. The sample gives around 80,000 clones, 82% of which show up once; around 29% is in the top ten. The sequencing input was peripheral blood. The receptors come from a human donor in a cohort sampled during active COVID-19.

In regard to this clone: The same CDR3 also results from other DNA sequences found in this sample. The rearrangement links TRBV5-1 to TRBJ1-2, with no clear D. The CDR3 consists of 13 residues. The ends were cut back, 0 bases at V and 1 base at J, with 4 bases in the middle. The germline CDR1 and CDR2 sequences are SGHRS and YFSETQ. The CDR3 reads CASSLGLNYGYTF. The CDR3 coding sequence is TGCGCCAGCAGCTTGGGGCTTAACTATGGCTACACCTTC.

This CDR3 reads CASSLLDRGGYTF. CDR3 nucleotides: TGTGCCAGCAGCCTACTCGACAGGGGTGGCTACACCTTC. The rearrangement links TRBV4-2 to TRBJ1-2; TRBD1 aligns across 8 bases. This CDR3 has 13 residues. CDR1 and CDR2 (germline): LGHNA, YNFKEQ. The V and J ends lost 4 bases and 7 bases, in that order; junction bases with no gene match: 5.

The J gene is TRBJ2-7, the V gene TRBV13; 7 bases agree with TRBD1. CDR1 is PRHDT and CDR2 is FYEKMQ in the germline V gene (reference sequence). Germline trimming cut 0 bases from V and 0 bases from J; bases unmatched to any gene: 2. This CDR3 has 15 residues. The CDR3 loop reads CASSLGGGSSYEQYF. CDR3 sequence (DNA): TGTGCCAGCAGCTTAGGAGGGGGCTCCTCCTACGAGCAGTACTTC.

This chain connects TRBV29-1 to TRBJ1-4; TRBD1 might be the D (5 bases). Germline V gene sequence: CDR1 SQVTM, CDR2 ANQGSEA. The ends were cut back, 5 bases at V and 3 bases at J, with 13 bases in the middle. The CDR3 has 14 amino acids. CDR3 in amino acids: CSVKLGGANEKLFF. CDR3 sequence (DNA): TGCAGCGTTAAGCTGGGGGGAGCTAATGAAAAACTGTTTTTT.

The gene calls are TRBV30 and TRBJ2-2; no reliable D call. The germline V and J ends were trimmed by 4 bases and 2 bases, with 8 bases remaining between them. Germline-derived CDR1 and CDR2 are GTSNPN and SVGIG (reference sequence). The CDR3 has 13 residues. The CDR3 is CAWNSINTGELFF. The DNA of the CDR3 is TGTGCCTGGAACAGTATTAACACCGGGGAGCTGTTTTTT.

This clone was detected a few times. The chain recombines TRBV6-5 with TRBJ2-5; D may be TRBD1 (6 bases). Germline-derived CDR1 and CDR2 are MNHEY and SVGAGI. V was cut by 4 bases and J by 0 bases, with 12 bases left in between. The CDR3 consists of 15 residues. The CDR3 region is CASSSDRTYQETQYF. In DNA form, the CDR3 reads TGTGCCAGCAGTTCCGACAGGACATACCAAGAGACCCAGTACTTC.

This chain joins TRBV11-2 and TRBJ1-2; 10 nucleotides line up with TRBD1. The CDR3 spans 19 residues. J gave up 4 bases and V 3 bases, and 17 bases lay outside the gene matches. Germline CDR1 reads SGHAT; CDR2 reads FQNNGV. The CDR3 sequence: CASSFISQPDRGPIYGYTF. The CDR3 region has the DNA TGTGCCAGCAGCTTCATAAGTCAACCCGACAGGGGGCCCATCTATGGCTACACCTTC.

The chain employs TRBV19 and TRBJ1-2, with 8 positions matching TRBD1. Germline trimming cut 1 base from V and 4 bases from J; bases unmatched to any gene: 5. The germline gives CDR1 LNHDA, CDR2 SQIVND (reference sequence). The CDR3 sequence is 15 residues long. CDR3 loop: CASSIGPGGGYGYTF. CDR3 sequence (DNA): TGTGCCAGTAGTATAGGGCCAGGGGGCGGCTATGGCTACACCTTC. The variable domain in full, with the rest retrieved from reference TRBV19 and TRBJ1-2, is DGGITQSPKYLFRKEGQNVTLSCEQNLNHDAMYWYRQDPGQGLRLIYYSQIVNDFQKGDIAEGYSVSREKKESFPLTVTSAQKNPTAFYLCASSIGPGGGYGYTFGSGTRLTVV.

The rearrangement joins TRBV2 to TRBJ2-1; TRBD2 aligns across 12 bases. V was pared by 8 bases and J by 10 bases, with 9 bases of the junction left unmatched. CDR1 and CDR2 (germline): SNHLY, FYNNEI. The CDR3 consists of 14 residues. CDR3 bases: TGTGCCAGCGGACTAGCGGGGCCCCAAACAGAGCAGTTCTTC. This translates into CASGLAGPQTEQFF.

The rearrangement joins TRBV27 to TRBJ2-3; unclear D gene. Germline CDR1 reads MNHEY; CDR2 reads SMNVEV (reference sequence). The CDR3 contains 17 residues. V lost 5 bases to trimming and J lost 0 bases, with 18 bases between them. The CDR3 region has the DNA TGTGCCAGCAGTCCAGACCCCAGGATTACTAGCACAGATACGCAGTATTTT. It codes for CASSPDPRITSTDTQYF.

The table lists this clone with a few counts. This chain uses TRBV10-3 with TRBJ2-7; 10 bases map to TRBD2. The CDR3 totals 13 residues. Trimming took 10 bases from V and 6 from J; bases not matched to a gene: 9. Germline CDR1 and CDR2: ENHRY and SYGVKD. CDR3 sequence reads: CATGTSESTEQYF. CDR3 in DNA: TGTGCCACTGGGACTAGCGAATCCACCGAGCAGTACTTC.

This clone has a single count. This chain joins TRBV27 and TRBJ1-2; TRBD1 matches 10 bases. Trimming removed 3 bases from V and 9 bases from J; junction bases left unmatched: 19. Germline CDR1 and CDR2: MNHEY and SMNVEV (reference sequence). CDR3 size: 18 residues. CDR3 region: CASSLSPARTGGVRSYTF. CDR3 coding DNA: TGTGCCAGCAGTTTGAGCCCCGCCCGGACAGGGGGTGTTAGAAGCTACACCTTC.

This chain links TRBV9 with TRBJ1-6; the match to TRBD1 covers 7 bases. This CDR3 has 14 amino acids. In germline, CDR1 is SGDLS, CDR2 YYNGEE. The V segment lost 3 bases and the J segment 10 bases; nucleotides outside the gene matches: 7. The DNA for the CDR3 is TGTGCCAGCAGCGCGCGACAGGGAGACTCACCCCTCCACTTT. It yields the protein CASSARQGDSPLHF.